The 25 T cell receptor beta chains presented below share a single source sample, sequenced in a study of cytotoxic CD8 clonotypes in ibrutinib-treated CLL (dated by TCRdb to the early 2020s). Reading the label with the study, this specimen's time point is: approximately eleven months on ibrutinib. The receptor library was made with the immunoSEQ multiplex PCR assay. TCRdb stores this immuneACCESS table with in-frame sequences only. Part of the clones is absent; in the studies checked, under half of the shortfall reflects unresolved V genes, and no reason is known for the rest. For this sample there are about 50,000 clones; around half appear just once. The biggest ten clones account for 30% to 35% of the sample. The sample in question was PBMCs, obtained after 12 months of ibrutinib treatment. Source of these receptors: a human donor with chronic lymphocytic leukemia.

This clone has just one count. The CDR3 DNA is TGTGCCAGCAGCGTAGATGTCGGGAGTTCTTCCTACAATGAGCAGTTCTTC. As protein: CASSVDVGSSSYNEQFF. J is TRBJ2-1 and V is TRBV9; D is possibly TRBD2 (6 bases). V was trimmed by 0 bases and J by 1 base, leaving 14 bases between them. Germline lookup yields CDR1 SGDLS and CDR2 YYNGEE. The CDR3 loop spans 17 amino acids.

The J gene is TRBJ1-3, the V gene TRBV19; 8 positions match TRBD1. Per germline, CDR1 LNHDA and CDR2 SQIVND (reference sequence). CDR3 length equals 15 residues. Trimming cost V 8 bases and J 0 bases; bases outside gene matches: 6. CDR3 region: CASSDRGSSGNTIYF. The CDR3 region has the DNA TGTGCCAGTTCCGACAGGGGTAGCTCTGGAAACACCATATATTTT.

The rearrangement joins TRBV5-1 to TRBJ1-3, with D maybe TRBD1 (5 bases). The CDR3 extends over 16 amino acids. Germline values: CDR1 SGHRS, CDR2 YFSETQ. V was trimmed by 0 bases and J by 0 bases, leaving 10 bases between them. The CDR3: CASSLAGAGSGNTIYF. The CDR3 DNA is TGCGCCAGCAGCTTGGCCGGGGCAGGCTCTGGAAACACCATATATTTT.

This clone appeared a few times. The chain is built from TRBV7-6 and TRBJ1-1, with D perhaps TRBD1 (6 bases). Trimming took off 0 bases at V and 5 bases at J, with 13 bases between the two ends. CDR3 length: 15 amino acids. Germline V CDR1 and CDR2: SGHVS, FNYEAQ. CDR3 in amino acids: CASSLAGAGETEAFF. The CDR3 coding sequence is TGTGCCAGCAGCTTAGCGGGGGCCGGGGAGACTGAAGCTTTCTTT.

The V call is TRBV27, the J call TRBJ1-3; D remains ambiguous. Trimming removed 5 bases at V and 4 bases at J, with 9 bases between. The CDR3 runs 13 residues. Germline lookup yields CDR1 MNHEY and CDR2 SMNVEV (reference sequence). This chain's CDR3 is CASSQLQGNTIYF. The CDR3 bases are TGTGCCAGCAGTCAATTACAGGGAAACACCATATATTTT.

This clone was detected only a few times. This chain links TRBV5-4 with TRBJ2-5, with unresolved D. The V end lost 4 bases, the J end lost 3 bases, and 7 bases lay between the germline ends. CDR1 and CDR2 (germline): SGHNT, YYREEE (reference sequence). The CDR3 is made up of 12 amino acids. As DNA, the CDR3 is TGTGCCAGCAGCGCACTTGAAGAGACCCAGTACTTC. It is translated as CASSALEETQYF.

V usage is TRBV18 and J usage is TRBJ1-1; the match to TRBD1 covers 7 bases. Germline assignment: CDR1 KGHSH and CDR2 LQKENI. This CDR3 comprises 14 residues. With 8 bases clipped from V and 0 bases from J, the junction kept 6 bases outside the gene matches. The CDR3 reads CASTDQGVNTEAFF. The CDR3 DNA follows: TGTGCCAGCACGGATCAGGGGGTGAACACTGAAGCTTTCTTT.

There are many counts of this clone. This chain uses TRBV11-2 with TRBJ2-1; TRBD2 matches at 13 bases. V gave up 3 bases and J gave up 9 bases; unmatched junction bases: 5. This CDR3 is built from 15 residues. Germline V gene data show CDR1 as SGHAT and CDR2 as FQNNGV. The CDR3 loop reads CASSFTGLAGIEQFF. The CDR3, as DNA: TGTGCCAGCAGCTTCACGGGACTAGCGGGAATTGAGCAGTTCTTC. Together with reference TRBV11-2 and TRBJ2-1, the CDR3 gives the full variable domain: EAGVAQSPRYKIIEKRQSVAFWCNPISGHATLYWYQQILGQGPKLLIQFQNNGVVDDSQLPKDRFSAERLKGVDSTLKIQPAKLEDSAVYLCASSFTGLAGIEQFFGPGTRLTVL.

The CDR3 nucleotides read TGTGCCAGCAGAACCGACTCTTCCTCCTACAATGAGCAGTTCTTC. Its translation is CASRTDSSSYNEQFF. V is TRBV5-4 and J is TRBJ2-1; D gene uncertain. This CDR3 spans 15 amino acids. V gave up 5 bases and J gave up 0 bases, with 12 bases separating them. CDR1 and CDR2 from the germline V gene are SGHNT and YYREEE (reference sequence).

J is TRBJ2-1 and V is TRBV18, with 10 bases matching TRBD2. Trimming cost V 0 bases and J 2 bases; bases outside gene matches: 7. The CDR3 has 18 residues. Germline V lookup: CDR1 KGHSH, CDR2 LQKENI. Here the CDR3 reads CASSPPSRGLAAYNEQFF. The CDR3 region has the DNA TGTGCCAGCTCACCACCTTCGCGTGGACTAGCGGCCTACAATGAGCAGTTCTTC.

The chain combines TRBV5-6 with TRBJ2-1; D call uncertain. CDR1 is SGHDT and CDR2 is YYEEEE in the germline V gene. Trimming pared 2 bases from V and 7 bases from J, leaving 10 bases between. CDR3 length equals 13 residues. CDR3 loop: CASSFQVGNEQFF. Written as DNA, the CDR3 is TGTGCCAGCAGCTTCCAAGTCGGTAATGAGCAGTTCTTC.

This clone was found a few times. This chain connects TRBV6-1 to TRBJ2-7; perhaps TRBD2 as D (7 bases). CDR1 is MNHNS, CDR2 SASEGT, per germline. This CDR3 is built from 13 residues. Trimming took 8 bases from V and 3 from J, leaving 14 bases between them. The CDR3 region has the DNA TGTGCCAGCGCGCGGGGGCGAAACTACGAGCAGTACTTC. Its protein product is CASARGRNYEQYF.

There are a few counts of this clone. The rearrangement links TRBV6-6 to TRBJ1-1, with TRBD1 as a possible D gene (5 bases). The CDR3 contains 14 residues. Germline assignment: CDR1 MNHNY and CDR2 SVGAGI (reference sequence). V lost 7 bases and J 1 base, leaving 13 bases between the germline ends. Here the CDR3 reads CASTPGTENTEAFF. The CDR3 region has the DNA TGTGCCAGCACCCCCGGGACCGAGAACACTGAAGCTTTCTTT.

The chain joins TRBV23-1 to TRBJ2-1, with TRBD2 matching over 9 bases. TRBV23-1 is treated as an ORF (open reading frame) with a function not yet certain. Unmatched junction bases numbered 9, after V lost 6 bases and J lost 6 bases. The CDR3 sequence is 15 residues long. For the CDR3, the DNA is TGCGCCAGCAGCCGTAGCGGGAGCCCTGGCAATGAGCAGTTCTTC. The encoded protein is CASSRSGSPGNEQFF.

This clone appeared a single time. The rearrangement links TRBV13 to TRBJ2-7; 7 bases align to TRBD2. The trim removed 0 bases at V and 0 bases at J, leaving 2 bases unmatched. The germline CDR1 and CDR2 sequences are PRHDT and FYEKMQ (reference sequence). CDR3 length: 15 residues. This CDR3 is CASSLGLAASYEQYF. The CDR3 DNA is TGTGCCAGCAGCTTAGGTCTAGCGGCCTCCTACGAGCAGTACTTC.

In this sample, this clone turned up many times. The chain uses TRBV19 and TRBJ1-1, with 9 bases fitting TRBD1. J lost 1 base, V lost 5 bases, and 2 bases had no gene match. Germline lookup yields CDR1 LNHDA and CDR2 SQIVND (reference sequence). This CDR3 has 14 residues. The CDR3 loop reads CASSSGQGNTEAFF. The CDR3 DNA reads as TGTGCCAGTAGTTCGGGACAGGGGAACACTGAAGCTTTCTTT.

Many counts were recorded for this clone. J is TRBJ2-2 and V is TRBV7-3; 7 bases are a match to TRBD1. The CDR3 totals 16 residues. V lost 5 bases, J lost 3 bases, and 9 bases stayed unmatched. Germline V gives CDR1 SGHTA, CDR2 FQGTGA. The chain's CDR3 is CASSPTGTVYTGELFF. DNA for the CDR3: TGTGCCAGCAGCCCCACGGGGACAGTTTACACCGGGGAGCTGTTTTTT.

This clone has more than one count but fewer than ten. The chain combines TRBV5-1 with TRBJ2-5, with D perhaps TRBD1 (6 bases). Trimming left V 4 bases short and J 4 bases short, with 8 bases between. The germline V gene encodes CDR1 SGHRS and CDR2 YFSETQ. The CDR3 has 12 amino acids. CDR3 amino acids: CASSPDRETQYF. In nucleotides, the CDR3 is TGCGCCAGCAGCCCGGACAGAGAGACCCAGTACTTC.

This sequence joins TRBV5-6 and TRBJ2-1, with TRBD2 identical over 8 bases. V gave up 4 bases and J gave up 12 bases; unmatched junction bases: 9. This CDR3 spans 13 amino acids. The germline V gene has CDR1 SGHDT and CDR2 YYEEEE. The CDR3 region is CASSPSSGRSQFF. The CDR3 DNA sequence: TGTGCCAGCAGCCCCAGCAGCGGGAGATCGCAGTTCTTC.

The chain recombines TRBV10-3 with TRBJ2-7; 8 bases are shared with TRBD1. Germline trimming cut 2 bases from V and 5 bases from J; bases unmatched to any gene: 11. In germline, CDR1 is ENHRY, CDR2 SYGVKD. This CDR3 is 16 amino acids long. The CDR3 reads CAISEGLGQGRNEQYF. The CDR3 nucleotides read TGTGCCATCAGTGAGGGCTTAGGACAGGGTCGGAACGAGCAGTACTTC.

This clone showed up many times. One junction end does not reproduce the germline sequence, and a read error may be involved. The rearrangement joins TRBV23-1 to TRBJ2-3, with D perhaps TRBD1 or TRBD2 (8 bases each). TRBV23-1 is recorded as an ORF, its role being uncertain. The CDR3 runs 13 residues. CDR3 region: CSRGREETDTQYF. As DNA, the CDR3 is TGCTCCAGGGGGCGGGAGGAGACAGATACGCAGTATTTT.

The chain carries TRBV5-1 and TRBJ1-5, with a possible D match to TRBD1 (5 bases). The CDR3 contains 16 residues. Germline assignment: CDR1 SGHRS and CDR2 YFSETQ. The germline V and J ends were trimmed by 4 bases and 6 bases, with 20 bases remaining between them. CDR3: CASSTGTEGSGQPQHF. The CDR3, as DNA: TGCGCCAGCAGCACCGGGACTGAGGGGTCGGGTCAGCCCCAGCATTTT.

This sequence joins TRBV29-1 and TRBJ1-5; TRBD1 aligns across 10 bases. This CDR3 contains 14 residues. CDR1 and CDR2 from the germline V gene are SQVTM and ANQGSEA. V shed 5 bases, J shed 5 bases, and the junction held 6 bases outside the gene matches. The CDR3 sequence is CSVSTGTGDQPQHF. Written as DNA, the CDR3 is TGCAGCGTTTCGACCGGGACAGGGGATCAGCCCCAGCATTTT.

This rearrangement joins TRBV28 to TRBJ2-7, with D perhaps given as TRBD1 or TRBD2 (6 bases each). The CDR3 has 14 residues. CDR1 MDHEN and CDR2 SYDVKM come from the germline V gene. Trimming shortened V by 8 bases and J by 0 bases, and 14 bases separated the two germline ends. The CDR3 bases are TGTGCCAGCCAGGGGAGGCCGGGCTCCTACGAGCAGTACTTC. It encodes CASQGRPGSYEQYF.

Of note for this clone: Additional DNA sequences in this sample encode the identical CDR3. V usage is TRBV18 and J usage is TRBJ1-2, with 7 bases matching TRBD1. CDR1 KGHSH and CDR2 LQKENI come from the germline V gene. The CDR3 covers 13 residues. The J segment lost 5 bases and the V segment lost 2 bases, leaving 2 bases of the junction unmatched. CDR3: CASSPGTEYGYTF. DNA for the CDR3: TGTGCCAGCTCACCAGGGACAGAGTATGGCTACACCTTC.